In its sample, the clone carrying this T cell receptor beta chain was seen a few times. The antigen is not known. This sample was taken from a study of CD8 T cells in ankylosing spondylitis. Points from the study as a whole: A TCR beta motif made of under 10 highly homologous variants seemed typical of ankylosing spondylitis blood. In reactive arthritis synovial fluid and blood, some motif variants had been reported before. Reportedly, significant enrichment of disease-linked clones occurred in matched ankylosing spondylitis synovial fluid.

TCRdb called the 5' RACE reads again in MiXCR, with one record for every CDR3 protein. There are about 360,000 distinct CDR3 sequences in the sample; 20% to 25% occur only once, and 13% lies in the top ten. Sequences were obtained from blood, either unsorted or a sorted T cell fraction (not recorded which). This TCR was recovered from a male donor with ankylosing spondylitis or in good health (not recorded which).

The CDR3 is CASSFSRAQYF. DNA of the CDR3: TGTGCCAGCAGTTTCTCAAGGGCCCAGTACTTC. This sequence joins TRBV12-3 or TRBV12-4 and TRBJ2-5; D gene uncertain. The CDR3 loop spans 11 amino acids. V lost 3 bases and J lost 9, with 8 bases in between.